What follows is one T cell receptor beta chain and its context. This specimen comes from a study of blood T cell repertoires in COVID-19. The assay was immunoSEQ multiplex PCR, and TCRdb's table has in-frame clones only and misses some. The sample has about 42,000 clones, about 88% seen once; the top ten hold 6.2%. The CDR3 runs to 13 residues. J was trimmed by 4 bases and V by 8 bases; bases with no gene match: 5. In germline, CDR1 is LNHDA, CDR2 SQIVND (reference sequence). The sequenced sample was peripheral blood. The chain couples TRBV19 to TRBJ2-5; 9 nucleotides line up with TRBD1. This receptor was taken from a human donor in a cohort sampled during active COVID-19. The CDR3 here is CASGQGSGETQYF. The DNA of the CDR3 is TGTGCCAGTGGACAGGGGAGCGGAGAGACCCAGTACTTC. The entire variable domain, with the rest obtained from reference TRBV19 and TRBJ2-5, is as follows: DGGITQSPKYLFRKEGQNVTLSCEQNLNHDAMYWYRQDPGQGLRLIYYSQIVNDFQKGDIAEGYSVSREKKESFPLTVTSAQKNPTAFYLCASGQGSGETQYFGPGTRLLVL.